A selection of T cell receptor beta chains follows, all from one sample in a study of cytomegalovirus exposure and HLA in healthy donors. Produced via immunoSEQ multiplex PCR; TCRdb's table is partial and in-frame only. The ten top clones account for roughly 0.8%, within a sample of some 70,000 clones. Material: PBMCs. The origin of the receptors is a boy between 5 and 17 years old in good health and CMV-seronegative. The CDR3 runs from the conserved cysteine through the conserved F or W. The D gene is left open where the match is weak.

>TRBV9|TRBJ2-3|.
TGTGCCAGCAGCGTAGGTGCCGACAGCGTAGACACAGATACGCAGTATTTT
CASSVGADSVDTDTQYF
>TRBV7-9|TRBJ2-1|TRBD2
TGTGCCAGCAGCTTAGGGGGGGGGAGACGGGAGCAGTTCTTC
CASSLGGGRREQFF
>TRBV30|TRBJ2-1|TRBD1
TGTGCCTGGAGAAAAGACGGACAGGGGCAGTTCTTC
CAWRKDGQGQFF
>TRBV5-4|TRBJ1-5|TRBD1
TGTGCCAGCAGCTTACAGGGGGAGGATCAGCCCCAGCATTTT
CASSLQGEDQPQHF
>TRBV18|TRBJ1-5|TRBD1
TGTGCCAGCTCATCGACAGGGAAAGATCAGCCCCAGCATTTT
CASSSTGKDQPQHF
>TRBV19|TRBJ2-7|TRBD1
TGTGCCAGTAGTATAGATGGACAGGGGCAAATCTACGAGCAGTACTTC
CASSIDGQGQIYEQYF
>TRBV9|TRBJ2-1|TRBD2
TGTGCCAGCAGCCGTGGGCTAGCGGGGCACAATGAGCAGTTCTTC
CASSRGLAGHNEQFF
>TRBV18|TRBJ1-2|TRBD1
TGTGCCAGCTCACCACCGGGACAGTATGGCTACACCTTC
CASSPPGQYGYTF
>TRBV12-5|TRBJ2-3|TRBD1
TGTGCTAGTGGTTTGGTTTGGACAGGGCGCCCAGATACGCAGTATTTT
CASGLVWTGRPDTQYF
>TRBV5-1|TRBJ2-7|TRBD2
TGCGCCAGCAGCTTTGGCGGGGGGTCGTACGAGCAGTACTTC
CASSFGGGSYEQYF
>TRBV9|TRBJ2-2|TRBD2
TGTGCCAGCAGCGTAGCTCCCGGGGGGGCCGCCGGGGAGCTGTTTTTT
CASSVAPGGAAGELFF
>TRBV27|TRBJ1-1|TRBD1
TGTGCCAGCAGTTCCCGGACAGGATTGAACACTGAAGCTTTCTTT
CASSSRTGLNTEAFF
>TRBV5-1|TRBJ2-1|TRBD2
TGCGCCAGCAGAGAGCTATTAGCGGGGCGAGGGAATGAGCAGTTCTTC
CASRELLAGRGNEQFF
>TRBV9|TRBJ2-2|.
TGTGCCAGCAGCGTAGCAGGGAACACCGGGGAGCTGTTTTTT
CASSVAGNTGELFF
>TRBV7-8|TRBJ1-2|.
TGTGCCAGCAGCTTACTTGCTAACTATGGCTACACCTTC
CASSLLANYGYTF
>TRBV19|TRBJ2-5|.
TGTGCCAGTAGTATAGATGAGGGGACCCAGTACTTC
CASSIDEGTQYF
>TRBV4-2|TRBJ2-3|TRBD2
TGTGCCAGCAGCCAAGCTTCGACCGGGGGTAGCGGGGGCCCCACAGATACGCAGTATTTT
CASSQASTGGSGGPTDTQYF
>TRBV19|TRBJ1-5|TRBD1
TGTGCCAGTAGTATAGGCTGGCAGGGGGACAATCAGCCCCAGCATTTT
CASSIGWQGDNQPQHF
>TRBV27|TRBJ1-5|.
TGTGCCAGCAGTTTAGATCGAGGTCAGCCCCAGCATTTT
CASSLDRGQPQHF
>TRBV29-1|TRBJ1-5|.
TGCAGCGTTGAAGCCGGGTACGATCAGCCCCAGCATTTT
CSVEAGYDQPQHF
>TRBV5-4|TRBJ2-3|TRBD2
TGTGCCAGCAGCTTTTGGCTAGCGGCAGATACGCAGTATTTT
CASSFWLAADTQYF
>TRBV10-3|TRBJ2-7|TRBD1
TGTGCCATCAGTGCATACAGGGGTGGCGAGCAGTACTTC
CAISAYRGGEQYF
>TRBV13|TRBJ1-1|.
TGTGCCAGCAGCTCAGGAATAGACACTGAAGCTTTCTTT
CASSSGIDTEAFF
>TRBV5-4|TRBJ2-1|TRBD1
TGTGCCAGCAGCTTGGCACAGGGGGAATACAATGAGCAGTTCTTC
CASSLAQGEYNEQFF
>TRBV9|TRBJ2-5|.
TGTGCCAGCAGCGTAGGGGCGGGGACAGCCCAAGAGACCCAGTACTTC
CASSVGAGTAQETQYF
>TRBV25-1|TRBJ2-3|.
TGTGCCCTGAGATGGACAGATACGCAGTATTTT
CALRWTDTQYF
>TRBV12-5|TRBJ1-1|.
TGTGCTAGTGGTTTGGTACAGGGAACTGAAGCTTTCTTT
CASGLVQGTEAFF
>TRBV6-1|TRBJ1-1|.
TGTGCCAGCAGGGGAGGGCCGGGTGAAGCTTTCTTT
CASRGGPGEAFF
>TRBV6-4|TRBJ2-1|.
TGTGCCAGCAGAGAGGGGGAGAATGAGCAGTTCTTC
CASREGENEQFF
>TRBV5-6|TRBJ2-2|.
TGTGCCAGCAGACTGGGCCGGGAGCTGTTTTTT
CASRLGRELFF
>TRBV28|TRBJ1-1|.
TGTGCCAGCGGAGGCGGGGCCTTGAACACTGAAGCTTTCTTT
CASGGGALNTEAFF
>TRBV5-8|TRBJ1-5|TRBD1
TGTGCCAGCAGTCCTGGGACAGTGAGCAATCAGCCCCAGCATTTT
CASSPGTVSNQPQHF
>TRBV30|TRBJ2-2|.
TGTGCCTGGAGTGTGAGAGGGGGGGGCCTGTTTTTT
CAWSVRGGGLFF
>TRBV5-5|TRBJ1-3|.
TGTGCCAGCAGCTTGGCCGGGATCTCTGGAAACACCATATATTTT
CASSLAGISGNTIYF
>TRBV18|TRBJ1-1|TRBD1
TGTGCCAGCTCACTGACAGGGGGCAGGACGATGAACACTGAAGCTTTCTTT
CASSLTGGRTMNTEAFF
>TRBV11-3|TRBJ2-3|.
TGTGCCAGCAGCCCGCGACAGGCCGGCACAGATACGCAGTATTTT
CASSPRQAGTDTQYF
>TRBV30|TRBJ2-1|TRBD2
TGTGCCTGGAGCCGTCGACTAGCGGGGGGGCCGGGTGAGCAGTTCTTC
CAWSRRLAGGPGEQFF
>TRBV2|TRBJ2-7|TRBD1
TGTGCCAGCAGTCGATTAGTGACAGGGGGGATCGACGAGCAGTACTTC
CASSRLVTGGIDEQYF
>TRBV6-5|TRBJ2-7|.
TGTGCCAGCAGTTACTTAGGAGGGGCCGCCTACGAGCAGTACTTC
CASSYLGGAAYEQYF
>TRBV6-1|TRBJ1-6|TRBD1
TGTGCCAGCAGTGAGTTACAGGGGGCTTCACCCCTCCACTTT
CASSELQGASPLHF
>TRBV6-5|TRBJ1-4|.
TGTGCCAGCAGTTACCGGGGGGGGAACGAAAAACTGTTTTTT
CASSYRGGNEKLFF
>TRBV30|TRBJ2-7|.
TGTGCCGGGAGTGCCGAGGATCCCCGAGGTTACGAGCAGTACTTC
CAGSAEDPRGYEQYF
>TRBV2|TRBJ2-5|.
TGTGCCAGCAGCGGGGTCGGGGTGGAAGAGACCCAGTACTTC
CASSGVGVEETQYF
>TRBV9|TRBJ1-3|TRBD1
TGTGCCAGCAGAAGGGACAGATCTGGAAACACCATATATTTT
CASRRDRSGNTIYF
>TRBV6-6|TRBJ1-1|.
TGTGCCAGCAGTCGCATTTCGGACACTGAAGCTTTCTTT
CASSRISDTEAFF
>TRBV18|TRBJ2-2|.
TGTGCCAGCTCACGAGTCACCGGGGAGCTGTTTTTT
CASSRVTGELFF
>TRBV5-4|TRBJ2-5|TRBD2
TGTGCCAGCAGCTTGGCTAGCGGGAGTGGGCGAGAGACCCAGTACTTC
CASSLASGSGRETQYF
>TRBV30|TRBJ1-1|TRBD1
TGTGCCTGGAGTGCCGGGACAGGGCCAGGGGATGAAGCTTTCTTT
CAWSAGTGPGDEAFF
>TRBV11-2|TRBJ2-7|TRBD1
TGTGCCAGCAGCCCGGGACAGGCTCACGGCGAGCAGTACTTC
CASSPGQAHGEQYF
>TRBV19|TRBJ1-2|.
TGTGCCAGTAGTATAGGGGGCAGGTCCCCCTATGGCTACACCTTC
CASSIGGRSPYGYTF
>TRBV27|TRBJ2-7|TRBD2
TGTGCCAGCAGTTTCTTAGGACTAGCGGGAGACTACGAGCAGTACTTC
CASSFLGLAGDYEQYF
>TRBV9|TRBJ2-7|TRBD2
TGTGCCAGCAGCGCGACTAGCGGGAGGTACGAGCAGTACTTC
CASSATSGRYEQYF
>TRBV9|TRBJ2-7|TRBD1
TGTGCCAGCAGCGTAGTAGGGACAGGGTGGCAAGAGCAGTACTTC
CASSVVGTGWQEQYF
>TRBV30|TRBJ2-7|.
TGTGCCTGGAGCTGCCGGGACACCTTCTACGAGCAGTACTTC
CAWSCRDTFYEQYF
>TRBV7-9|TRBJ1-1|.
TGTGCCAGCAGCTTACAGGCCCCGAACACTGAAGCTTTCTTT
CASSLQAPNTEAFF